This T cell receptor beta chain was captured by sequencing in a study of response to subunit inactivated influenza vaccine. Study findings and constraints: Few additional T cells are recruited per seasonal influenza vaccination, authors suggested.

This clonotype has more than one count but fewer than ten. Its antigen is undetermined. Via MiXCR, TCRdb re-called the RT-PCR reads, giving one row per CDR3 protein. The table has 550,000 to 650,000 distinct CDR3 sequences, 12% seen once. This CDR3 contains 14 residues. With 1 base removed from V and 16 bases from J, the gap between germline ends came to 20 bases. Germline V gene lookup returns CDR1 SEHNR and CDR2 FQNEAQ (reference sequence). The V and J genes are TRBV7-9 and TRBJ1-5, with no clear D. The material was PBMCs from blood, obtained on the day of vaccination. The source is a middle-aged man who received an inactivated influenza vaccine. CDR3 region: CASSLGPTPGPIHF. CDR3 sequence (DNA): TGTGCCAGCAGCTTAGGGCCAACCCCGGGCCCGATTCATTTT.